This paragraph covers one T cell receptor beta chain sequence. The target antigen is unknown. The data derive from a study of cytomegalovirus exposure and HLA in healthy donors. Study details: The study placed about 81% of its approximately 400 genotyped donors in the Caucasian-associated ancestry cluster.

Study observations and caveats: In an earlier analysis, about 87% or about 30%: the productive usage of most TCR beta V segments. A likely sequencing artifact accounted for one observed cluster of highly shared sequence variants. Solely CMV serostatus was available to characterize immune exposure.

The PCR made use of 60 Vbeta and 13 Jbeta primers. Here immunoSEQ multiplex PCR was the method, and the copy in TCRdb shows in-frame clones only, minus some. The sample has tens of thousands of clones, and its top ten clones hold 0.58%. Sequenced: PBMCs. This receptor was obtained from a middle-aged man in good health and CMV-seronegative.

DNA for the CDR3: TGTGCCAGCAGTGGGGGGGACAGGAGCTCCTACGAGCAGTACTTC. It codes for CASSGGDRSSYEQYF. The chain recombines TRBV6-5 with TRBJ2-7, with D perhaps TRBD1 (8 bases). Trimming took 5 bases from V and 0 from J, leaving 14 bases between them. The CDR3 consists of 15 residues. Germline-derived CDR1 and CDR2 are MNHEY and SVGAGI.